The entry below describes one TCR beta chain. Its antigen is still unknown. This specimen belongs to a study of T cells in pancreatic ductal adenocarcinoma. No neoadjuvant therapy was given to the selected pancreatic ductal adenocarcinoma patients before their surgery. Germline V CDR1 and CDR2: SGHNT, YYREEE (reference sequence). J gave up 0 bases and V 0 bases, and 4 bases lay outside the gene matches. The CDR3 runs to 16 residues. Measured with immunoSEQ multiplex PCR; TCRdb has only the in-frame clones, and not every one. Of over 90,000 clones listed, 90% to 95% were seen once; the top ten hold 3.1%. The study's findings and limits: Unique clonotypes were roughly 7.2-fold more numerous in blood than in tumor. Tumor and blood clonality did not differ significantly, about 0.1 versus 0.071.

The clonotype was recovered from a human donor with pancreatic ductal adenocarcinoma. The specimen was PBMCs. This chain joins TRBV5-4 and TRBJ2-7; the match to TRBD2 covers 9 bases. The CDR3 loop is CASSLGGSGSSYEQYF. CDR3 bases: TGTGCCAGCAGCTTGGGTGGTAGCGGGAGCTCCTACGAGCAGTACTTC.